These 18 T cell receptor beta chains were sequenced from one sample in a study of PD-L1 blockade in urothelial cancer. The time point here: pretreatment peripheral blood. Libraries were prepared by immunoSEQ multiplex PCR; TCRdb keeps only in-frame clonotypes and omits some of them. The sample has roughly 52,000 clones; 79% are singletons. The input for sequencing was PBMCs, taken around atezolizumab (anti-PD-L1) treatment. These receptors originate from a man aged 65 to 85 with urothelial cancer.

The chain links TRBV11-3 to TRBJ1-1; 7 nucleotides align to TRBD1. The CDR3 totals 15 residues. Per germline, CDR1 SGHNT and CDR2 YENEEA. V was clipped by 1 base and J by 1 base; unmatched bases: 3. CDR3 sequence reads: CASSLVPGGNTEAFF. In nucleotides, the CDR3 is TGTGCCAGCAGCTTAGTTCCAGGGGGGAACACTGAAGCTTTCTTT.

This clone was observed a few times. This sequence joins TRBV2 and TRBJ1-5; weak D call: TRBD1 (6 bases). The CDR3 spans 14 residues. Trimming shortened V by 6 bases and J by 2 bases, and 11 bases separated the two germline ends. CDR1 and CDR2 (germline): SNHLY, FYNNEI. CDR3 nucleotides: TGTGCCAGCAGACAGGGTGGTGGCAATCAGCCCCAGCATTTT. Residues: CASRQGGGNQPQHF.

The chain employs TRBV5-1 and TRBJ1-1; TRBD1 might be the D (5 bases). The CDR3 is 13 residues long. Germline lookup yields CDR1 SGHRS and CDR2 YFSETQ. V lost 2 bases and J lost 5, with 10 bases in between. The CDR3 sequence is CASSFDSKTEAFF. In DNA form, the CDR3 reads TGCGCCAGCAGCTTCGACAGTAAGACTGAAGCTTTCTTT.

This clone was counted a single time. V is TRBV19 and J is TRBJ2-2; 10 nucleotides align to TRBD2. CDR3 length: 15 amino acids. The J segment lost 7 bases and the V segment lost 3 bases, leaving 5 bases of the junction unmatched. Germline lookup yields CDR1 LNHDA and CDR2 SQIVND (reference sequence). CDR3 loop: CASSMSGRAGGELFF. The CDR3 bases are TGTGCCAGTAGTATGAGCGGGAGGGCCGGCGGGGAGCTGTTTTTT.

V is TRBV28 and J is TRBJ2-1; 11 bases fit TRBD2. In germline, CDR1 is MDHEN, CDR2 SYDVKM. V was clipped by 4 bases and J by 2 bases; unmatched bases: 7. This CDR3 spans 17 amino acids. Written as DNA, the CDR3 is TGTGCCAGCAGTTCCCATAGCGGGAGGGCGACCTACAATGAGCAGTTCTTC. This sequence encodes CASSSHSGRATYNEQFF.

The chain carries TRBV19 and TRBJ1-4, with D uncertain. Germline lookup yields CDR1 LNHDA and CDR2 SQIVND (reference sequence). The CDR3 has 15 amino acids. V was trimmed by 5 bases and J by 0 bases, leaving 10 bases between them. CDR3 coding DNA: TGTGCCAGTAGTCCGGAGGTCCCAACTAATGAAAAACTGTTTTTT. It yields the protein CASSPEVPTNEKLFF.

V is TRBV11-2 and J is TRBJ1-4; the match to TRBD1 covers 9 bases. This CDR3 has 16 residues. J lost 7 bases, V lost 6 bases, and 12 bases had no gene match. In germline, CDR1 is SGHAT, CDR2 FQNNGV. CDR3 loop: CASSSLQGALGEKLFF. The CDR3 DNA follows: TGTGCCAGCAGTTCCCTACAGGGGGCGCTTGGTGAAAAACTGTTTTTT.

V usage is TRBV7-8 and J usage is TRBJ1-4; 8 nucleotides line up with TRBD1. Unmatched junction bases numbered 11, after V lost 5 bases and J lost 0 bases. This CDR3 is built from 18 residues. The germline V gene has CDR1 SGHVS and CDR2 FQNEAQ. CDR3 coding DNA: TGTGCCAGCAGCCCCGGGACAGGCTCCCGCTCAACTAATGAAAAACTGTTTTTT. Protein sequence: CASSPGTGSRSTNEKLFF.

The J gene is TRBJ2-2, the V gene TRBV27; weak D call: TRBD2 (5 bases). The CDR3 contains 15 residues. Germline-derived CDR1 and CDR2 are MNHEY and SMNVEV (reference sequence). Trimming removed 3 bases at V and 4 bases at J, with 12 bases between. The CDR3 sequence: CASSLFLAGTGELFF. CDR3 sequence (DNA): TGTGCCAGCAGTTTGTTTCTCGCGGGCACCGGGGAGCTGTTTTTT.

The V gene is TRBV5-1, the J gene TRBJ2-7; the match to TRBD1 covers 10 bases. The CDR3 loop spans 14 amino acids. V lost 4 bases, J lost 6 bases, and 7 bases stayed unmatched. Germline CDR1 and CDR2: SGHRS and YFSETQ. The CDR3 nucleotides are TGCGCCAGCAGCGGGCCGGACAGGGGGGGCGAGCAGTACTTC. This codes for CASSGPDRGGEQYF.

The V call is TRBV2, the J call TRBJ2-2; D might be TRBD2 (7 bases). V was shortened by 7 bases and J by 6 bases, with 12 bases between the two germline ends. Germline V lookup: CDR1 SNHLY, CDR2 FYNNEI. The CDR3 has 13 residues. CDR3 region: CASMDGGPGELFF. Here the CDR3 DNA reads TGTGCCAGCATGGACGGGGGGCCCGGGGAGCTGTTTTTT.

The chain is built from TRBV27 and TRBJ2-2, with D possibly matching TRBD2 (6 bases). The V gene lost 1 base and the J gene lost 0 bases, with 12 bases spanning the gap. The CDR3 is made up of 17 amino acids. Germline CDR1 and CDR2: MNHEY and SMNVEV (reference sequence). The DNA for the CDR3 is TGTGCCAGCAGTTTATACCCGGGACTCTCGAACACCGGGGAGCTGTTTTTT. Translating gives CASSLYPGLSNTGELFF.

Only one count was recorded for this clone. The chain uses TRBV2 and TRBJ1-1, with 12 bases matching TRBD1. With 7 bases clipped from V and 1 base from J, the junction kept 13 bases outside the gene matches. Per germline, CDR1 SNHLY and CDR2 FYNNEI. This CDR3 contains 18 residues. CDR3 DNA sequence: TGTGCCAGCATTCAAAGGGGACAGGGGGCTGAGGGGAACACTGAAGCTTTCTTT. It translates to CASIQRGQGAEGNTEAFF.

The chain is built from TRBV5-5 and TRBJ1-2; 10 bases match TRBD1. CDR3 size: 15 residues. CDR1 is SGHKS, CDR2 YYEKEE, per germline (reference sequence). V was clipped by 4 bases and J by 4 bases; unmatched bases: 7. This CDR3 reads CASSQDRGQIYGYTF. CDR3 nucleotides: TGTGCCAGCAGCCAAGACAGGGGGCAGATCTATGGCTACACCTTC.

The chain joins TRBV10-3 to TRBJ2-3; 8 bases align to TRBD1. Germline-derived CDR1 and CDR2 are ENHRY and SYGVKD. The length of the CDR3 is 15 residues. J was trimmed by 2 bases and V by 8 bases; bases with no gene match: 9. The CDR3 sequence is CAIARPGQATDTQYF. In nucleotides, the CDR3 is TGTGCCATCGCCCGACCGGGACAGGCCACAGATACGCAGTATTTT.

This clone has a single count. CDR3 sequence reads: CASSQVVSNYGYTF. The DNA for the CDR3 is TGCGCCAGCAGCCAAGTTGTATCCAACTATGGCTACACCTTC. The V and J genes are TRBV4-1 and TRBJ1-2, with D hard to call. The length of the CDR3 is 14 residues. From germline, CDR1 is MGHRA and CDR2 YSYEKL. Trimming removed 1 base at V and 2 bases at J, with 8 bases between.

The chain uses TRBV7-9 and TRBJ2-1; D unclear. Per germline, CDR1 SEHNR and CDR2 FQNEAQ (reference sequence). The CDR3 is 13 residues long. Trimming cost V 5 bases and J 8 bases, with 13 bases left between them. CDR3 loop: CASSPSGLDEQFF. The DNA of the CDR3 is TGTGCCAGCAGCCCATCGGGTTTAGATGAGCAGTTCTTC. Filled out from reference TRBV7-9 and TRBJ2-1, the complete variable domain reads DTGVSQNPRHKITKRGQNVTFRCDPISEHNRLYWYRQTLGQGPEFLTYFQNEAQLEKSRLLSDRFSAERPKGSFSTLEIQRTEQGDSAMYLCASSPSGLDEQFFGPGTRLTVL.

CDR3 amino acids: CASSERVPQGTEQFF. The CDR3 nucleotides are TGTGCCAGCAGTGAGAGAGTCCCACAGGGGACTGAGCAGTTCTTC. V and J are TRBV27 and TRBJ2-1, with 7 bases lining up with TRBD1. The J segment lost 9 bases and the V segment lost 5 bases, leaving 13 bases of the junction unmatched. Germline CDR1 and CDR2: MNHEY and SMNVEV (reference sequence). The CDR3 covers 15 residues.